This TCR beta chain was profiled in a study of cytomegalovirus exposure and HLA in healthy donors. Across the whole study: HLA-typed donors were the source of 82 million or so unique TCRs, which an early data release held. Most donors, 80% to 90% of around 400 genotyped, fell in the Caucasian-associated ancestry cluster. Study outcomes and limitations: The authors listed 150 to 200 TCR beta chains as cytomegalovirus-associated.

A remark on this clone: Its antigen is not identified. The same CDR3 is also encoded by other DNA sequences in this sample.

Researchers ran the PCR with 60 Vbeta and 13 Jbeta primers. The repertoire was sequenced with immunoSEQ multiplex PCR; TCRdb's copy has only in-frame clones and lacks some. Altogether more than 150,000 clones are present, roughly 77% being singletons, with the ten largest covering under 2.5%. Whereas donors were nominally healthy upon sampling, unrecorded immune exposures were probable. CDR1 SGDLS and CDR2 YYNGEE come from the germline V gene. Trimming shortened V by 0 bases and J by 4 bases, and 10 bases separated the two germline ends. The CDR3 extends over 15 amino acids. The sequenced sample was PBMCs. The rearrangement uses TRBV9 and TRBJ2-2; TRBD2 is a possible D gene (7 bases). This TCR derives from a woman aged 30 to 39 in good health and CMV-seropositive. The chain's CDR3 is CASSVGGGGTGELFF. In DNA, the CDR3 is TGTGCCAGCAGCGTAGGCGGGGGCGGCACCGGGGAGCTGTTTTTT.